This T cell receptor beta chain was observed in a study of shared clonotypes between healthy human individuals. Across the study: Contributing individuals were a couple of females and a few males aged 18 to 49.

A deep-level run was used for the assay. Data came from immunoSEQ multiplex PCR; TCRdb stores just in-frame clones and leaves some out. The sample yields millions of clones, approximately 92% seen once. The CDR3 has 15 residues. V dropped 4 bases and J dropped 1; count of bases not matched to a gene: 0. Germline V gene data show CDR1 as LGHNA and CDR2 as YNFKEQ. The receptor was isolated from a man aged 18 to 30 in good health. The chain has TRBV4-2 and TRBJ2-5, with 13 bases matching TRBD2. Sequencing used naive CD4+ T cells sorted from blood. The sample's subset: CD45RA+ positively selected. CDR3 sequence reads: CASSRLAGGQETQYF. CDR3 in DNA: TGTGCCAGCAGCCGACTAGCGGGGGGCCAAGAGACCCAGTACTTC.